One sample yielded the 10 T cell receptor beta chains listed below, sequenced in a study of regulatory T cells in long-lasting Graves disease. Time point in this sample: newly diagnosed GD, antithyroid drugs for less than 3 months. From PBMCs, RNA was extracted and then used to make the TCR library. CDR3-region Arm-PCR and iRepertoire HTBI primers produced the TCR beta libraries. In TCRdb, the multiplex PCR reads were re-called with MiXCR into one record per CDR3 protein. The table lists more than 400,000 distinct CDR3 sequences, roughly 15% of them singletons. This sample also belongs to another study, concerning T cells in Graves' hyperthyroidism and ophthalmopathy.

The specimen was peripheral blood mononuclear cells (PBMCs), collected at new diagnosis, from a patient treated with antithyroid drugs. Source of these receptors: a woman aged 25-40 years with Graves disease.

This clonotype occurred many times. The chain has TRBV12-3 or TRBV12-4 and TRBJ2-1; no reliable D call. V was cut by 6 bases and J by 5 bases, with 11 bases left in between. CDR3 length equals 13 residues. The CDR3 nucleotides are TGTGCCAGCAGCCCCTCCCTAAACAATGAGCAGTTCTTC. Translation: CASSPSLNNEQFF.

This clonotype was seen only a few times. The rearrangement links TRBV12-3 or TRBV12-4 to TRBJ2-7, with TRBD2 matching over 11 bases. The CDR3 is made up of 15 amino acids. V was clipped by 6 bases and J by 5 bases; unmatched bases: 9. CDR3 protein: CASSPSGRRWDEQYF. In DNA, the CDR3 is TGTGCCAGCAGCCCTAGCGGGAGGCGCTGGGACGAGCAGTACTTC.

The table lists this clonotype with many counts. The chain uses TRBV28 and TRBJ2-3, with 10 bases identical to TRBD1. The ends lost 2 bases at V and 3 bases at J; junction bases unmatched: 14. The germline V gene encodes CDR1 MDHEN and CDR2 SYDVKM. The CDR3 is made up of 19 amino acids. The CDR3 bases are TGTGCCAGCAGTTTACACCCCAATTCCGGGACAGGGGAGACAGATACGCAGTATTTT. Protein: CASSLHPNSGTGETDTQYF.

The chain recombines TRBV4-1 with TRBJ2-5; D tentatively fits TRBD1 or TRBD2 (5 bases each). Trimming pared 5 bases from V and 1 base from J, leaving 14 bases between. CDR3 size: 15 residues. Per the germline V gene, CDR1 is MGHRA and CDR2 is YSYEKL. The CDR3, as DNA: TGCGCCAGCAGCTCTCAAGGGGACCTCCAAGAGACCCAGTACTTC. Translating gives CASSSQGDLQETQYF.

This clonotype was observed a handful of times. V usage is TRBV3-1 and J usage is TRBJ2-6; D is unresolved. V lost 8 bases, J lost 0 bases, and 11 bases lay in between. The germline V gene encodes CDR1 LGHDT and CDR2 YNNKEL (reference sequence). The CDR3 covers 15 residues. The CDR3 loop is CASQPGYSGANVLTF. The CDR3 coding sequence is TGTGCCAGCCAACCAGGCTACTCTGGGGCCAACGTCCTGACTTTC. Combining the CDR3 with reference TRBV3-1 and TRBJ2-6 gives the whole variable domain DTAVSQTPKYLVTQMGNDKSIKCEQNLGHDTMYWYKQDSKKFLKIMFSYNNKELIINETVPNRFSPKSPDKAHLNLHINSLELGDSAVYFCASQPGYSGANVLTFGAGSRLTVL.

The chain recombines TRBV7-9 with TRBJ1-2, with 11 bases that match TRBD1. With V trimmed by 5 bases and J by 0 bases, 11 bases remained unmatched. CDR3 length equals 18 residues. From germline, CDR1 is SEHNR and CDR2 FQNEAQ (reference sequence). CDR3 nucleotides: TGTGCCAGCAGCCCCACCGGGGGGGACAGGGGGGCTAACTATGGCTACACCTTC. It encodes CASSPTGGDRGANYGYTF. Complete variable domain (other parts from reference TRBV7-9 and TRBJ1-2): DTGVSQNPRHKITKRGQNVTFRCDPISEHNRLYWYRQTLGQGPEFLTYFQNEAQLEKSRLLSDRFSAERPKGSFSTLEIQRTEQGDSAMYLCASSPTGGDRGANYGYTFGSGTRLTVV.

The rearrangement joins TRBV5-1 to TRBJ1-4, with TRBD1 matching 11 bases. Trimming removed 4 bases from V and 13 bases from J; junction bases left unmatched: 12. Germline V lookup: CDR1 SGHRS, CDR2 YFSETQ. The CDR3 loop spans 15 amino acids. This CDR3 is CASSPGTGGSTGLFF. CDR3 in DNA: TGCGCCAGCAGCCCGGGGACAGGGGGGAGTACAGGACTGTTTTTT.

This clonotype has a count of ten or more. This sequence joins TRBV7-9 and TRBJ1-4, with unresolved D. The V gene's germline CDR1 is SEHNR and CDR2 FQNEAQ (reference sequence). CDR3 size: 12 residues. Trimming stripped 3 bases from V and 10 bases from J, with 9 bases between. CDR3 protein: CASSFENGKLFF. The CDR3 region has the DNA TGTGCCAGCAGCTTTGAAAACGGAAAACTGTTTTTT.

In this sample, this clonotype turned up many times. The V call is TRBV2, the J call TRBJ1-4, with 8 positions matching TRBD1. The CDR3 covers 14 residues. Trimming at V came to 6 bases and at J to 8 bases, leaving 8 bases not matched to a gene. Per germline, CDR1 SNHLY and CDR2 FYNNEI. Here the CDR3 reads CASSQGARGEKLFF. The CDR3 nucleotides are TGTGCCAGCAGCCAGGGGGCGCGTGGAGAAAAACTGTTTTTT.

The genes are TRBV11-2 and TRBJ2-7; D not resolved. The germline gives CDR1 SGHAT, CDR2 FQNNGV. This CDR3 has 13 amino acids. Trimming took 5 bases from V and 3 from J, leaving 11 bases between them. The chain's CDR3 is CASSTIRRYEQYF. CDR3 DNA sequence: TGTGCCAGCAGCACCATACGTCGCTACGAGCAGTACTTC.